This TCR beta chain emerged from a study of blood T cell repertoires in COVID-19. Study at large: The United States, Italy and Spain were the sources of the acute and convalescent COVID-19 samples.

This CDR3 spans 12 amino acids. The V end lost 5 bases, the J end lost 11 bases, and 15 bases lay between the germline ends. The V gene's germline CDR1 is LNHDA and CDR2 SQIVND (reference sequence). This clone was recorded a few times. In the original analysis: Amplification from reference gene primers served as the basis for estimated nucleated cell counts. Assay used: immunoSEQ multiplex PCR; TCRdb lists only in-frame clones, some missing. V and J calls and clone size are those listed in that table; D and trimming were worked out from the DNA. This table has 45,000 to 70,000 clones, roughly 82% appearing once.

V is TRBV19 and J is TRBJ1-1; D may be TRBD1 (5 bases). This clonotype originated in a woman older than 75 with acute or convalescent COVID-19. The specimen sequenced was peripheral blood. The CDR3, as DNA: TGTGCCAGTAGTGCTCCGACAGCGCGGGCTTTCTTT. Translating it yields CASSAPTARAFF.